These T cell receptor beta chains were read from a single sample in a study of T-cell reconstitution after alpha-beta-depleted transplantation in children. TCRdb recomputed calls from the PCR reads with MiXCR, one row per CDR3 protein. There are roughly 220,000 distinct CDR3 sequences in the sample; approximately 12% occur only once, and over 2.5% lies in the top ten. Sequences were derived from PBMCs from the stem cell graft donor, sampled from the stem cell graft. The receptors were sampled from a human donor who donated a stem cell graft to a child with acute lymphoblastic leukemia. CDR3s include the opening cysteine and the closing phenylalanine or tryptophan. D genes are given only for firm matches. Only some rows state a clone size, as once, few, many or a class for expanded clones.

NA	TRBV6-1	TRBJ1-5	many	CASSPLGGSIQPQHF	TGTGCCAGCAGCCCTCTCGGAGGAAGCATTCAGCCCCAGCATTTT
TRBD1	TRBV29-1	TRBJ1-1	many	CSGGQAPNTEAFF	TGCAGCGGCGGACAGGCCCCGAACACTGAAGCTTTCTTT
TRBD1	TRBV20-1	TRBJ2-7	many	CSARDTGTGSYEQYF	TGCAGTGCTAGAGACACCGGGACAGGGTCCTACGAGCAGTACTTC
TRBD1	TRBV9	TRBJ2-7	many	CASSSPRRGQGASYEQYF	TGTGCCAGCAGCTCCCCCCGGCGAGGACAGGGGGCCTCCTACGAGCAGTACTTC
TRBD1	TRBV5-1	TRBJ2-7	many	CASSVRDRGDEQYF	TGCGCCAGCAGCGTCCGGGACAGGGGGGACGAGCAGTACTTC
TRBD1	TRBV6-5	TRBJ1-1	many	CASRYRGMNTEAFF	TGTGCCAGCAGATACAGGGGGATGAACACTGAAGCTTTCTTT
NA	TRBV20-1	TRBJ2-7	NA	CSAFLNPRREQYF	TGCAGTGCTTTTCTTAATCCCCGTCGGGAGCAGTACTTC
TRBD2	TRBV13	TRBJ2-1	many	CASSHRASGGAIEQFF	TGTGCCAGCAGCCATAGGGCTAGCGGGGGGGCGATTGAGCAGTTCTTC
TRBD2	TRBV7-2	TRBJ2-1	many	CASSPRVAGGEWSSYNEQFF	TGTGCCAGCAGCCCGCGGGTAGCGGGAGGGGAATGGAGCTCCTACAATGAGCAGTTCTTC
NA	TRBV20-1	TRBJ1-6	few	CSARDMVFDNSPLHF	TGCAGTGCTAGAGATATGGTTTTCGATAATTCACCCCTCCACTTT
NA	TRBV20-1	TRBJ1-1	NA	CSARDSGGGRAEAFF	TGCAGTGCTAGAGATTCTGGGGGGGGTCGCGCTGAAGCTTTCTTT
NA	TRBV20-1	TRBJ2-6	many	CSARHQVGANVLTF	TGCAGTGCTAGACACCAGGTGGGGGCCAACGTCCTGACTTTC
NA	TRBV20-1	TRBJ1-4	many	CSAPGLFNEKLFF	TGCAGTGCTCCGGGACTCTTTAATGAAAAACTGTTTTTT
NA	TRBV29-1	TRBJ2-2	many	CSGLRNTGELFF	TGCAGCGGACTAAGGAACACCGGGGAGCTGTTTTTT
NA	TRBV10-3	TRBJ2-1	many	CAIGHQGNEQFF	TGTGCCATCGGGCATCAGGGGAATGAGCAGTTCTTC
TRBD2	TRBV20-1	TRBJ2-7	few	CSAVPSGATSYEQYF	TGCAGTGCTGTTCCTAGCGGGGCAACCTCCTACGAGCAGTACTTC
NA	TRBV29-1	TRBJ2-1	many	CTARVWDNEQFF	TGCACGGCCCGAGTGTGGGACAATGAGCAGTTCTTC
NA	TRBV24-1	TRBJ2-5	many	CATSDFSIGQETQYF	TGTGCCACCAGTGATTTTAGTATCGGTCAAGAGACCCAGTACTTC
TRBD1	TRBV6-5	TRBJ2-7	many	CASSHLPGQGSYEQYF	TGTGCCAGCAGTCACCTCCCCGGACAGGGTTCCTACGAGCAGTACTTC
TRBD1	TRBV29-1	TRBJ1-3	many	CSAKGSGQGSPGNTIYF	TGCAGCGCCAAAGGATCGGGACAGGGAAGTCCAGGAAACACCATATATTTT
NA	TRBV6-2/TRBV6-3	TRBJ1-6	many	CASSYDRVYNSPLHF	TGTGCCAGCAGTTACGACAGAGTCTATAATTCACCCCTCCACTTT
TRBD2	TRBV5-6	TRBJ2-3	many	CASTRSGTSGTDTQYF	TGTGCCAGCACTCGCTCCGGGACTAGCGGGACAGATACGCAGTATTTT
TRBD1	TRBV18	TRBJ2-3	NA	CASSPGTGRGTQYF	TGTGCCAGCTCCCCCGGGACAGGGAGGGGTACGCAGTATTTT
NA	TRBV4-3	TRBJ2-3	few	CASSQGARGTDTQYF	TGCGCCAGCAGCCAAGGAGCGAGGGGGACAGATACGCAGTATTTT
TRBD1	TRBV11-2	TRBJ2-7	many	CASSSNRGYEQYF	TGTGCCAGCAGCTCTAACAGGGGTTACGAGCAGTACTTC
NA	TRBV28	TRBJ2-5	many	CASSTGFQETQYF	TGTGCCAGCAGTACGGGGTTCCAAGAGACCCAGTACTTC
NA	TRBV12-3/TRBV12-4	TRBJ1-1	many	CASSWQGPNTEAFF	TGTGCCAGCAGTTGGCAGGGGCCGAACACTGAAGCTTTCTTT
NA	TRBV27	TRBJ2-1	many	CASSLLRRRGYNEQFF	TGTGCCAGCAGTTTATTGCGGAGGAGAGGCTACAATGAGCAGTTCTTC